Listed below are T cell receptor beta chains from one sample, sequenced in a study of Ad26.COV2.S vaccination and SARS-CoV-2 variants. The assay was immunoSEQ multiplex PCR, and TCRdb's table has in-frame clones only and misses some. The sample consists of some 300,000 clones, around four fifths of them appearing once. Sequencing was performed on peripheral blood, taken in a trial of Ad26.COV2.S vaccine versus placebo. All receptors derive from a person between 18 and 59 years old who received the Ad26.COV2.S COVID-19 vaccine or a placebo. The CDR3 runs from the conserved cysteine through the conserved F or W. A D gene is named only where the DNA matches it firmly. Clone size appears in some rows only: once, few, many, or a class for an expanded clone.

D gene: -; J gene: TRBJ2-6; V gene: TRBV7-2; clone size: once; CDR3 DNA: TGTGCCAGCAGCTTACAGGGCGGGACCTCTGGGGCCAACGTCCTGACTTTC; CDR3 protein: CASSLQGGTSGANVLTF
D gene: -; J gene: TRBJ1-2; V gene: TRBV9; clone size: -; CDR3 DNA: TGTGCCAGCAGCGCGGAATGGGGGGACTATGGCTACACCTTC; CDR3 protein: CASSAEWGDYGYTF
D gene: TRBD1; J gene: TRBJ1-6; V gene: TRBV5-1; clone size: few; CDR3 DNA: TGCGCCAGCAGCTTGATAACAGGGGGCTCCTATAATTCACCCCTCCACTTT; CDR3 protein: CASSLITGGSYNSPLHF
D gene: -; J gene: TRBJ2-5; V gene: TRBV6-2/TRBV6-3; clone size: few; CDR3 DNA: TGTGCCAGCAGCCGCACCCCGGGGGGCGAGACCCAGTACTTC; CDR3 protein: CASSRTPGGETQYF
D gene: -; J gene: TRBJ1-3; V gene: TRBV5-5; clone size: few; CDR3 DNA: TGTGCCAGCAGCCAGGTATTCGGGGGCCCTGGAAACACCATATATTTT; CDR3 protein: CASSQVFGGPGNTIYF
D gene: TRBD1; J gene: TRBJ2-7; V gene: TRBV4-2; clone size: once; CDR3 DNA: TGTGCCAGCAGCCAAACCTTAAACTCGGACAGGCTTATCGATTACGAGCAGTACTTC; CDR3 protein: CASSQTLNSDRLIDYEQYF
D gene: TRBD1; J gene: TRBJ1-2; V gene: TRBV12-5; clone size: -; CDR3 DNA: TGTGCTAGTGGTTTGACAGGGGCTAACTATGGCTACACCTTC; CDR3 protein: CASGLTGANYGYTF
D gene: -; J gene: TRBJ2-6; V gene: TRBV2; clone size: -; CDR3 DNA: TGTGCCAGCAGTCCTGGGGCCAACGTCCTGACTTTC; CDR3 protein: CASSPGANVLTF
D gene: -; J gene: TRBJ2-3; V gene: TRBV19; clone size: once; CDR3 DNA: TGTGCCAGTAGTGCAGAAAGACTAGGCACAGATACGCAGTATTTT; CDR3 protein: CASSAERLGTDTQYF
D gene: -; J gene: TRBJ2-2; V gene: TRBV5-4; clone size: once; CDR3 DNA: TGTGCCAGCAGCTTGCCATACAGAGCCGGGGAGCTGTTTTTT; CDR3 protein: CASSLPYRAGELFF
D gene: -; J gene: TRBJ2-1; V gene: TRBV5-1; clone size: -; CDR3 DNA: TGCGCCAGCGCCTACCCGGGTGGCGGGGGCCCAAGCTCCTACAATGAGCAGTTCTTC; CDR3 protein: CASAYPGGGGPSSYNEQFF
D gene: -; J gene: TRBJ2-2; V gene: TRBV7-9; clone size: -; CDR3 DNA: TGTGCCAGCAGCTTAGGCTCAGGGAATACCGGGGAGCTGTTTTTT; CDR3 protein: CASSLGSGNTGELFF
D gene: -; J gene: TRBJ1-1; V gene: TRBV5-1; clone size: -; CDR3 DNA: TGCGCCAGCAGCTTGGCGGGAGGGAGCACTGAAGCTTTCTTT; CDR3 protein: CASSLAGGSTEAFF
D gene: -; J gene: TRBJ2-7; V gene: TRBV27; clone size: few; CDR3 DNA: TGTGCCAGCAGTTTTGAGGGTAGGGAGCAGTACTTC; CDR3 protein: CASSFEGREQYF
D gene: -; J gene: TRBJ1-5; V gene: TRBV7-9; clone size: -; CDR3 DNA: TGTGCCAGCAGCCGAGAGGAGAAGCCCCAGCATTTT; CDR3 protein: CASSREEKPQHF
D gene: -; J gene: TRBJ2-1; V gene: TRBV6-1; clone size: -; CDR3 DNA: TGTGCCAGCAGTGAAGACCCGGCTAGCGCCCCGTTCTTC; CDR3 protein: CASSEDPASAPFF
D gene: TRBD1; J gene: TRBJ2-5; V gene: TRBV24-1; clone size: -; CDR3 DNA: TGTGCCACCAGTGATTCCAAAACAGGGGGCGTAGGAGAGACCCAGTACTTC; CDR3 protein: CATSDSKTGGVGETQYF
D gene: -; J gene: TRBJ1-1; V gene: TRBV7-9; clone size: -; CDR3 DNA: TGTGCCAGCAGCTCTTACGCCACCAACACTGAAGCTTTCTTT; CDR3 protein: CASSSYATNTEAFF
D gene: -; J gene: TRBJ2-7; V gene: TRBV7-2; clone size: -; CDR3 DNA: TGTGCCAGCAGAAGAACCTCAGGGGGAGGCGAGCAGTACTTC; CDR3 protein: CASRRTSGGGEQYF
D gene: -; J gene: TRBJ1-6; V gene: TRBV15; clone size: -; CDR3 DNA: TGTGCCACCAGCAGAGGAGTCCGATCACCCCTCCACTTT; CDR3 protein: CATSRGVRSPLHF
D gene: TRBD1; J gene: TRBJ1-2; V gene: TRBV20-1; clone size: -; CDR3 DNA: TGCAGTGCTAGTCCTCGGACAGGGGGCGTAAACTATGGCTACACCTTC; CDR3 protein: CSASPRTGGVNYGYTF
D gene: TRBD1; J gene: TRBJ1-6; V gene: TRBV7-2; clone size: few; CDR3 DNA: TGTGCCAGCAGTCAAGGGACAGGGGTGAATTCACCCCTCCACTTT; CDR3 protein: CASSQGTGVNSPLHF
D gene: -; J gene: TRBJ2-2; V gene: TRBV3-1/TRBV3-2; clone size: -; CDR3 DNA: TGTGCCAGCAGTACTACATGGGGGCGTTCCGGGGAGCTGTTTTTT; CDR3 protein: CASSTTWGRSGELFF
D gene: -; J gene: TRBJ1-3; V gene: TRBV5-1; clone size: -; CDR3 DNA: TGCGCCAGCAGCTTGGAGACGTCGGGAAACACCATATATTTT; CDR3 protein: CASSLETSGNTIYF
D gene: -; J gene: TRBJ2-7; V gene: TRBV29-1; clone size: -; CDR3 DNA: TGCAGCGTGCGATACAGGGAAGATCGCGAGCAGTACTTC; CDR3 protein: CSVRYREDREQYF
D gene: TRBD1; J gene: TRBJ2-3; V gene: TRBV7-2; clone size: -; CDR3 DNA: TGTGCCAGCAGCTCCGGGACAGGGGGTAAAGATACGCAGTATTTT; CDR3 protein: CASSSGTGGKDTQYF
D gene: TRBD2; J gene: TRBJ2-5; V gene: TRBV7-3; clone size: -; CDR3 DNA: TGTGCCAGCAGCTTCCCCGTGGGGGCGGGGGGAAGGTATTGGGAGACCCAGTACTTC; CDR3 protein: CASSFPVGAGGRYWETQYF
D gene: -; J gene: TRBJ2-1; V gene: TRBV24-1; clone size: -; CDR3 DNA: TGTGCCACCAGTGATAAAAGAAAGACCTACAATGAGCAGTTCTTC; CDR3 protein: CATSDKRKTYNEQFF